This TCR beta chain is drawn from a study of blood T cell repertoires in COVID-19. TCRdb keeps only in-frame clones here, not all; method: immunoSEQ multiplex PCR. The data hold 240,000 or so clones, with around nine tenths observed a single time. Note on this clone: A read error may produce the germline difference seen at one junction end.

The CDR3 sequence is 12 residues long. CDR1 and CDR2 (germline): KGHSH, LQKENI. The sample was peripheral blood. The clonotype comes from a woman between 70 and 85 years old with active or convalescent COVID-19. The chain combines TRBV18 with TRBJ2-2; possibly TRBD2 for D (5 bases). CDR3 residues: CASSPGSGELFF. The CDR3 DNA reads TGTGCCAGCTCACCAGGGTCCGGGGAACTGTTTTTT.